A single sample gave rise to the 10 T cell receptor beta chains below, sequenced in a study of control samples from healthy donors and cancer patients. TCRdb's copy holds only in-frame clones and misses some; the assay was immunoSEQ multiplex PCR. This table holds 170,000 or so clones, around 93% found once. Sample: blood. All receptors come from a man between 18 and 35 years old in good health.

The V call is TRBV12-3 or TRBV12-4, the J call TRBJ1-1; weak D call: TRBD1 (5 bases). V lost 10 bases and J lost 2, with 14 bases in between. The CDR3 sequence is 13 residues long. CDR3 in amino acids: CATFRAPNTEAFF. The CDR3 DNA follows: TGTGCCACCTTCAGGGCACCTAACACTGAAGCTTTCTTT.

The V gene is TRBV5-6, the J gene TRBJ2-7; D is perhaps TRBD2 (7 bases). Trimming took 4 bases from V and 0 from J, leaving 14 bases between them. In germline, CDR1 is SGHDT, CDR2 YYEEEE. This CDR3 contains 15 residues. The CDR3 reads CASSKVGGASYEQYF. In DNA, the CDR3 is TGTGCCAGCAGCAAGGTAGGGGGGGCCTCCTACGAGCAGTACTTC. Drawing the rest from reference TRBV5-6 and TRBJ2-7, the complete variable domain is DAGVTQSPTHLIKTRGQQVTLRCSPKSGHDTVSWYQQALGQGPQFIFQYYEEEERQRGNFPDRFSGHQFPNYSSELNVNALLLGDSALYLCASSKVGGASYEQYFGPGTRLTVT.

This rearrangement joins TRBV4-1 to TRBJ2-1; 10 positions match TRBD2. The J segment lost 6 bases and the V segment lost 1 base, leaving 9 bases of the junction unmatched. Germline V gives CDR1 MGHRA, CDR2 YSYEKL. The CDR3 totals 17 residues. The CDR3: CASSQGPRLAGGNEQFF. Written as DNA, the CDR3 is TGCGCCAGCAGCCAAGGTCCTCGACTAGCGGGCGGCAATGAGCAGTTCTTC.

This chain joins TRBV5-5 and TRBJ2-5; tentatively, D is TRBD2 (5 bases). From germline, CDR1 is SGHKS and CDR2 YYEKEE (reference sequence). The CDR3 is 13 residues long. V lost 2 bases to trimming and J lost 2 bases, with 7 bases between them. The CDR3 is CASSFPGQETQYF. In DNA form, the CDR3 reads TGTGCCAGCAGCTTCCCGGGACAAGAGACCCAGTACTTC.

In the case of this clone: Distinct nucleotide sequences in the sample also encode this CDR3. The chain employs TRBV6-5 and TRBJ1-5, with D uncertain. Trimming pared 4 bases from V and 0 bases from J, leaving 4 bases between. This CDR3 has 13 residues. In germline, CDR1 is MNHEY, CDR2 SVGAGI. CDR3 protein: CASSLDSNQPQHF. CDR3 bases: TGTGCCAGCAGTTTAGATAGCAATCAGCCCCAGCATTTT.

The CDR3 loop is CASSFRGTGELFF. For the CDR3, the DNA is TGTGCCAGCAGTTTTCGGGGAACCGGGGAGCTGTTTTTT. The V and J genes are TRBV27 and TRBJ2-2; possible D gene TRBD2, 5 bases. Per the germline V gene, CDR1 is MNHEY and CDR2 is SMNVEV (reference sequence). There are 13 residues in the CDR3. The V gene lost 3 bases and the J gene lost 5 bases, with 7 bases spanning the gap.

The chain recombines TRBV3-1 (or the pseudogene TRBV3-2) with TRBJ1-6; possible D gene TRBD1, 5 bases. This CDR3 spans 17 amino acids. V shed 6 bases and J shed 6 bases, with 21 bases lying between them. Germline CDR1 and CDR2: LGHDT and YNNKEL (reference sequence). Written as DNA, the CDR3 is TGTGCCAGCAGTGCTACCTACCTACAGGAGCGTAATTCACCCCTCCACTTT. It yields the protein CASSATYLQERNSPLHF.

The chain is built from TRBV6-5 and TRBJ1-2; no reliable D call. This CDR3 comprises 13 residues. Germline values: CDR1 MNHEY, CDR2 SVGAGI. The germline V and J ends were trimmed by 5 bases and 4 bases, with 11 bases remaining between them. As DNA, the CDR3 is TGTGCCAGCAGTCTACGCCCCAGCTATGGCTACACCTTC. Its protein product is CASSLRPSYGYTF.

The chain couples TRBV6-6 to TRBJ2-7; D is perhaps TRBD1 (6 bases). This CDR3 has 15 residues. Trimming pared 5 bases from V and 3 bases from J, leaving 17 bases between. Looked up from germline, CDR1 is MNHNY and CDR2 is SVGAGI (reference sequence). CDR3 sequence (DNA): TGTGCCAGCAGTCCGTTACAGGGTATTAGCTACGAGCAGTACTTC. Its protein product is CASSPLQGISYEQYF.

This clone showed up just a few times. This specimen includes other DNA sequences encoding the same CDR3. This chain links TRBV7-3 with TRBJ2-1, with 12 bases lining up with TRBD2. The CDR3 consists of 19 residues. J lost 8 bases, V lost 2 bases, and 16 bases had no gene match. Germline CDR1 reads SGHTA; CDR2 reads FQGTGA. The CDR3 nucleotides are TGTGCCAGCAGCTTAGGTTCGCTAGCGGGGGGGCAGGTTCACGATGAGCAGTTCTTC. Residues: CASSLGSLAGGQVHDEQFF.